These 30 T cell receptor beta chains share one sample of origin, sequenced in a study of shared clonotypes between healthy human individuals. Generated by immunoSEQ multiplex PCR, the TCRdb table keeps only in-frame clones and is missing some. The table includes approximately 2,000,000 clones, around 92% detected once. The sequenced material came from naive CD4+ T cells from PBMCs. The subset: CD45RA+ positively selected. Every receptor here comes from a man in his late teens or twenties in good health. Some clones in this sample may be carry-over from other donors' samples.

The V gene is TRBV15, the J gene TRBJ1-6, with 7 nucleotides matching TRBD1. This CDR3 comprises 17 residues. J was trimmed by 0 bases and V by 0 bases; bases with no gene match: 2. The germline V gene has CDR1 LNHNV and CDR2 YYDKDF (reference sequence). CDR3 sequence: CATSREAGGSYNSPLHF. The CDR3 DNA reads TGTGCCACCAGCAGAGAGGCAGGGGGCTCCTATAATTCACCCCTCCACTTT.

This clone appeared a single time. The chain joins TRBV28 to TRBJ2-2; D is possibly TRBD2 (5 bases). The germline CDR1 and CDR2 sequences are MDHEN and SYDVKM. Trimming stripped 6 bases from V and 0 bases from J, with 11 bases between. The CDR3 contains 15 residues. CDR3 sequence (DNA): TGTGCCAGCAGACGGGATTTGACGAACACCGGGGAGCTGTTTTTT. This translates into CASRRDLTNTGELFF.

This chain joins TRBV7-6 and TRBJ2-7, with 9 bases identical to TRBD2. This CDR3 has 16 residues. Germline assignment: CDR1 SGHVS and CDR2 FNYEAQ. Trimming took 4 bases from V and 5 from J; bases not matched to a gene: 12. The DNA of the CDR3 is TGTGCCAGCAGCTCGTTGGATAGCGGGAGAGTGAACGAGCAGTACTTC. This translates into CASSSLDSGRVNEQYF.

The chain uses TRBV5-1 and TRBJ2-2; D is ambiguous. Trimming cost V 0 bases and J 0 bases, with 6 bases left between them. The CDR3 runs to 15 residues. Germline V gene sequence: CDR1 SGHRS, CDR2 YFSETQ. CDR3 DNA sequence: TGCGCCAGCAGCTTGGCACAGTCGAACACCGGGGAGCTGTTTTTT. As protein: CASSLAQSNTGELFF.

The gene calls are TRBV11-2 and TRBJ2-7; possibly TRBD2 for D (6 bases). CDR3 length: 15 amino acids. Trimming took 1 base from V and 2 from J, leaving 12 bases between them. CDR1 is SGHAT and CDR2 is FQNNGV in the germline V gene. The CDR3 nucleotides read TGTGCCAGCAGCTTAGCCGAGGGCGGGACCTACGAGCAGTACTTC. Its protein product is CASSLAEGGTYEQYF.

With regard to this clone: The same CDR3 can be traced to other DNA sequences in this sample. This sequence joins TRBV7-6 and TRBJ2-5, with a tentative D call TRBD1 (6 bases). Germline lookup yields CDR1 SGHVS and CDR2 FNYEAQ. This CDR3 has 13 amino acids. Trimming pared 5 bases from V and 2 bases from J, leaving 9 bases between. CDR3 in DNA: TGTGCCAGCAGCCTTGGACAGCAAGAGACCCAGTACTTC. This sequence encodes CASSLGQQETQYF.

J is TRBJ2-3 and V is TRBV4-3; 9 bases map to TRBD2. This CDR3 is 18 amino acids long. Unmatched junction bases numbered 8, after V lost 1 base and J lost 0 bases. From germline, CDR1 is LGHNA and CDR2 YSLEER. Here the CDR3 reads CASSQVVAGATSTDTQYF. The CDR3 bases are TGCGCCAGCAGCCAAGTAGTAGCGGGAGCAACTAGCACAGATACGCAGTATTTT.

Written as DNA, the CDR3 is TGCAGTGCCCCCTGGGCGCCGGAAGCTTTCTTT. This encodes CSAPWAPEAFF. This chain connects TRBV20-1 to TRBJ1-1; D gene unclear. Germline V gives CDR1 DFQATT, CDR2 SNEGSKA (reference sequence). The CDR3 runs to 11 residues. V lost 6 bases and J lost 8, with 13 bases in between.

Concerning this clone itself: Other DNA sequences in this sample translate to the same CDR3. CDR3 bases: TGTGCCAGCAGTGAACGCGGGGGGTATGGCTACACCTTC. Protein sequence: CASSERGGYGYTF. The chain couples TRBV27 to TRBJ1-2; D perhaps matches TRBD1 (5 bases). CDR1 MNHEY and CDR2 SMNVEV come from the germline V gene (reference sequence). Trimming took off 5 bases at V and 5 bases at J, with 12 bases between the two ends. This CDR3 region has 13 residues.

This sequence joins TRBV7-9 and TRBJ2-7; 8 bases match TRBD1. Germline V gives CDR1 SEHNR, CDR2 FQNEAQ (reference sequence). After removal of 0 bases from V and 3 bases from J, the junction contained 1 base not matched to a gene. The CDR3 is 14 amino acids. The CDR3 region is CASSLAGQGYEQYF. CDR3 sequence (DNA): TGTGCCAGCAGCTTAGCTGGACAGGGCTACGAGCAGTACTTC.

This clone was counted once. The chain has TRBV9 and TRBJ1-3, with D possibly matching TRBD1 (6 bases). Germline loops: CDR1 SGDLS, CDR2 YYNGEE. Between the trimmed V and J ends, which lost 4 bases and 0 bases, there was a span of 17 bases. This CDR3 region has 17 residues. The chain's CDR3 is CASSNLAGASSGNTIYF. For the CDR3, the DNA is TGTGCCAGCAGCAATCTCGCAGGGGCCTCCTCTGGAAACACCATATATTTT.

The chain combines TRBV5-1 with TRBJ2-1; unclear D gene. The CDR3 runs to 13 residues. Germline CDR1 is SGHRS and CDR2 is YFSETQ. V was shortened by 1 base and J by 7 bases, with 9 bases between the two germline ends. CDR3 coding DNA: TGCGCCAGCAGCTTGCCGGGTTGGAATGAGCAGTTCTTC. Translation gives CASSLPGWNEQFF. Drawing the rest from reference TRBV5-1 and TRBJ2-1, the complete variable domain is KAGVTQTPRYLIKTRGQQVTLSCSPISGHRSVSWYQQTPGQGLQFLFEYFSETQRNKGNFPGRFSGRQFSNSRSEMNVSTLELGDSALYLCASSLPGWNEQFFGPGTRLTVL.

As for this clone: This sample includes further DNA sequences coding for the same CDR3. The chain is built from TRBV28 and TRBJ1-2; no firm D call. Trimming cost V 6 bases and J 5 bases, with 22 bases left between them. There are 16 residues in the CDR3. Germline CDR1 is MDHEN and CDR2 is SYDVKM. The chain's CDR3 is CASSPPFGQAGYGYTF. In DNA form, the CDR3 reads TGTGCCAGCAGCCCCCCCTTTGGGCAGGCCGGTTATGGCTACACCTTC.

Points on this clone: Other DNA variants within this sample encode the same CDR3. This chain connects TRBV5-1 to TRBJ2-3; D is unclear. There are 12 residues in the CDR3. CDR1 is SGHRS, CDR2 YFSETQ, per germline. V lost 3 bases to trimming and J lost 6 bases, with 8 bases between them. In DNA, the CDR3 is TGCGCCAGCAGCTCCCCCGCGGATACGCAGTATTTT. This gives the protein CASSSPADTQYF.

This rearrangement joins TRBV27 to TRBJ1-1; tentative D call: TRBD1 (5 bases). V was cut by 2 bases and J by 2 bases, with 18 bases left in between. The CDR3 totals 17 residues. CDR1 and CDR2 (germline): MNHEY, SMNVEV (reference sequence). CDR3 coding DNA: TGTGCCAGCAGTTTAGTACGTGGGGACCGAGGAAACACTGAAGCTTTCTTT. It specifies CASSLVRGDRGNTEAFF.

For the CDR3, the DNA is TGTGCCAGCAGCTTAACTAGCGGGAGTCGGGACGAGCAGTACTTC. It yields the protein CASSLTSGSRDEQYF. V usage is TRBV7-3 and J usage is TRBJ2-7, with 9 bases identical to TRBD2. CDR1 is SGHTA, CDR2 FQGTGA, per germline. This CDR3 comprises 15 residues. J was trimmed by 5 bases and V by 0 bases; bases with no gene match: 5.

The V gene is TRBV7-2, the J gene TRBJ1-2; 7 positions agree with TRBD1. J gave up 6 bases and V 5 bases, and 12 bases lay outside the gene matches. This CDR3 comprises 15 residues. CDR1 and CDR2 from the germline V gene are SGHTA and FQGNSA. This CDR3 reads CASSQILQGRNGYTF. CDR3 DNA sequence: TGTGCCAGCAGCCAAATATTACAGGGGAGGAATGGCTACACCTTC. Complete variable domain (other parts from reference TRBV7-2 and TRBJ1-2): GAGVSQSPSNKVTEKGKDVELRCDPISGHTALYWYRQSLGQGLEFLIYFQGNSAPDKSGLPSDRFSAERTGGSVSTLTIQRTQQEDSAVYLCASSQILQGRNGYTFGSGTRLTVV.

Note on this clone: Other DNA sequences of this sample code for an identical CDR3. The V gene is TRBV5-1, the J gene TRBJ2-3; D could derive from TRBD1 or TRBD2 (5 bases each). CDR3 length: 16 amino acids. The germline V gene encodes CDR1 SGHRS and CDR2 YFSETQ. Deletions cut 0 bases from V and 0 bases from J, with 11 bases between. CDR3 nucleotide sequence: TGCGCCAGCAGCTTGGTCGGGACCCCTAGCACAGATACGCAGTATTTT. This gives the protein CASSLVGTPSTDTQYF.

This clone appeared a single time. This chain joins TRBV30 and TRBJ1-2; TRBD1 matches 7 bases. The CDR3 is 12 residues long. The germline V gene encodes CDR1 GTSNPN and CDR2 SVGIG (reference sequence). V shed 5 bases and J 6 bases; nucleotides not matched to a gene: 6. CDR3 loop: CAWDGTADGYTF. The CDR3 region has the DNA TGTGCCTGGGACGGGACAGCCGATGGCTACACCTTC.

The chain combines TRBV19 with TRBJ2-7, with D perhaps matching TRBD1 (6 bases). The CDR3 extends over 15 amino acids. The germline V gene encodes CDR1 LNHDA and CDR2 SQIVND (reference sequence). The ends were cut back, 5 bases at V and 3 bases at J, with 17 bases in the middle. The CDR3 is CASSRAGAAGYEQYF. The CDR3 bases are TGTGCCAGTAGTCGAGCAGGGGCGGCAGGCTACGAGCAGTACTTC.

The V call is TRBV19, the J call TRBJ2-1; D might be TRBD1 (6 bases). V dropped 5 bases and J dropped 4 bases, with 6 bases sitting between them. CDR1 and CDR2 from the germline V gene are LNHDA and SQIVND (reference sequence). The CDR3 has 12 residues. The CDR3 DNA follows: TGTGCCAGTAGTGACAGGTACAATGAGCAGTTCTTC. This gives the protein CASSDRYNEQFF.

The chain employs TRBV19 and TRBJ1-5, with D uncertain. This CDR3 spans 16 amino acids. With 1 base removed from V and 7 bases from J, the gap between germline ends came to 17 bases. In germline, CDR1 is LNHDA, CDR2 SQIVND (reference sequence). The CDR3 DNA sequence: TGTGCCAGTAGTATAGGTGGTTCAGTTAGCGGCCAGCCCCAGCATTTT. It encodes CASSIGGSVSGQPQHF.

The chain carries TRBV19 and TRBJ2-7, with D tentatively TRBD1 (5 bases). The CDR3 loop spans 15 amino acids. V was pared by 1 base and J by 2 bases, with 12 bases between. Germline assignment: CDR1 LNHDA and CDR2 SQIVND (reference sequence). Here the CDR3 reads CASSIGTQGTYEQYF. The CDR3 bases are TGTGCCAGTAGTATAGGAACCCAGGGAACCTACGAGCAGTACTTC.

This clone was counted between two and nine times. The chain employs TRBV19 and TRBJ1-5; a possible D gene is TRBD1 (6 bases). Per the germline V gene, CDR1 is LNHDA and CDR2 is SQIVND (reference sequence). V shed 5 bases and J shed 1 base, with 24 bases lying between them. The CDR3 totals 19 residues. The CDR3 region is CASSYVVASRGISNQPQHF. The DNA of the CDR3 is TGTGCCAGTAGTTACGTGGTGGCTTCCAGGGGAATAAGCAATCAGCCCCAGCATTTT.

This sequence joins TRBV5-4 and TRBJ2-5; a weak D match, TRBD1 (5 bases). The CDR3 runs 16 residues. Per the germline V gene, CDR1 is SGHNT and CDR2 is YYREEE (reference sequence). V lost 2 bases and J 2 bases, leaving 16 bases between the germline ends. In DNA, the CDR3 is TGTGCCAGCAGCTTCATAGACAGCGCCCTACAAGAGACCCAGTACTTC. Translation gives CASSFIDSALQETQYF.

The V call is TRBV29-1, the J call TRBJ2-2, with D maybe TRBD2 (6 bases). The CDR3 runs 13 residues. Germline V lookup: CDR1 SQVTM, CDR2 ANQGSEA. The CDR3 nucleotides are TGCGGTTATGGACTGGGGGGTACCGGGGAGCTGTTTTTT. This encodes CGYGLGGTGELFF.

The chain couples TRBV28 to TRBJ1-5; a weak D match, TRBD1 (5 bases). CDR1 and CDR2 (germline): MDHEN, SYDVKM. Trimming took off 4 bases at V and 11 bases at J, with 27 bases between the two ends. CDR3 length equals 17 residues. The CDR3 loop is CASSSLGLGTQGRTQHF. The DNA of the CDR3 is TGTGCCAGCAGTTCCCTAGGTCTTGGCACCCAGGGTCGGACCCAGCATTTT.

The chain employs TRBV29-1 and TRBJ1-4; 10 positions match TRBD1. The germline V gene has CDR1 SQVTM and CDR2 ANQGSEA. The ends lost 4 bases at V and 2 bases at J; junction bases unmatched: 4. This CDR3 contains 15 residues. The CDR3 DNA reads as TGCAGCGTTGTGGGGACAGGGGCCACTAATGAAAAACTGTTTTTT. Its translation: CSVVGTGATNEKLFF.

V gene TRBV11-2 combines with J gene TRBJ2-6, with D perhaps assigned TRBD1 or TRBD2 (7 bases each). The V and J ends lost 5 bases and 1 base respectively, with 21 bases between them. Looked up from germline, CDR1 is SGHAT and CDR2 is FQNNGV. The CDR3 has 19 residues. DNA for the CDR3: TGTGCCAGCAGCCGGGTTTGGAGACAGGGAGGGTCTGGGGCCAACGTCCTGACTTTC. Translating gives CASSRVWRQGGSGANVLTF.

This chain uses TRBV4-1 with TRBJ2-1; TRBD2 aligns across 8 bases. Per the germline V gene, CDR1 is MGHRA and CDR2 is YSYEKL. The CDR3 consists of 15 residues. The J segment lost 3 bases and the V segment lost 5 bases, leaving 6 bases of the junction unmatched. This CDR3 is CASSSPAGVYNEQFF. The CDR3 DNA follows: TGCGCCAGCAGCTCTCCAGCGGGAGTCTACAATGAGCAGTTCTTC.